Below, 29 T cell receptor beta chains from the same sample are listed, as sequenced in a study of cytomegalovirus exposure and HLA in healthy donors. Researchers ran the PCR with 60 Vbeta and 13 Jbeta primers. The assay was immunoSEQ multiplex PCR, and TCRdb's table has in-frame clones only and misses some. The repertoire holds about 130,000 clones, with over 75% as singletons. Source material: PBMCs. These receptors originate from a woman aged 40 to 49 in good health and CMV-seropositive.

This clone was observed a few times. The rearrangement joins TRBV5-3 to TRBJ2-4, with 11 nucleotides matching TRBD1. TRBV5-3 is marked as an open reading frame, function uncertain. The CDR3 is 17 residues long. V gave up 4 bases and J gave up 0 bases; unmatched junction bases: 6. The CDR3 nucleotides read TGTGCCAGAAGCCACAAGGACAGGGGGCAAGCCAAAAACATTCAGTACTTC. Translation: CARSHKDRGQAKNIQYF.

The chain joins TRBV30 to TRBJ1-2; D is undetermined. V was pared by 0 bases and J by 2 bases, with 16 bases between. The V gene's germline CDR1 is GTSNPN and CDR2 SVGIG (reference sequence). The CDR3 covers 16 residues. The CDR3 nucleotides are TGTGCCTGGAGTGTTGGCCTCGTCGGAGGGAACTATGGCTACACCTTC. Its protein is CAWSVGLVGGNYGYTF.

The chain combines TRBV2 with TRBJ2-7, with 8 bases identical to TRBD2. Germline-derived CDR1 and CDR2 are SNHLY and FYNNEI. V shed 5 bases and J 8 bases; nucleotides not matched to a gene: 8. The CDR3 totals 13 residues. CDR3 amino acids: CASSPSGGPQQYF. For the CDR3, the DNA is TGTGCCAGCAGTCCCAGCGGGGGCCCGCAGCAGTACTTC.

The CDR3 nucleotides are TGTGCCAGCAGTTACTCGGAGCGGGAGTGGAATGAGCAGTTCTTC. Amino acids: CASSYSEREWNEQFF. The rearrangement uses TRBV6-5 and TRBJ2-1; 8 bases map to TRBD2. V gave up 0 bases and J gave up 7 bases; unmatched junction bases: 5. From germline, CDR1 is MNHEY and CDR2 SVGAGI. The CDR3 extends over 15 amino acids.

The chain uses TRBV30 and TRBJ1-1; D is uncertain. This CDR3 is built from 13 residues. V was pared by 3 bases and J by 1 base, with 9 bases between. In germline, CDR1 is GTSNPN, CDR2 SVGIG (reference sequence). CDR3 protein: CAWSATGNTEAFF. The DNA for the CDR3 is TGTGCCTGGAGCGCGACTGGGAACACTGAAGCTTTCTTT.

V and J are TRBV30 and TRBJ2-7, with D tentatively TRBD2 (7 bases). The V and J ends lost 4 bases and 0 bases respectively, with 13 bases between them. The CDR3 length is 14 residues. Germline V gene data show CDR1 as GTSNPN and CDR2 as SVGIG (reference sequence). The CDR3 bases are TGTGCCTGGACCCGCGGGGGCACCTCCTACGAGCAGTACTTC. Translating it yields CAWTRGGTSYEQYF.

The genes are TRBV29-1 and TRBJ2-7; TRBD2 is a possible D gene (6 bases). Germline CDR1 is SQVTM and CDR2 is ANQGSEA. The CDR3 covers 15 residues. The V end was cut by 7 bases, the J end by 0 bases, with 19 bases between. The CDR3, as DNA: TGCAGCGGGGCTAGCGCCCCAGGGATCTCCTACGAGCAGTACTTC. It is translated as CSGASAPGISYEQYF.

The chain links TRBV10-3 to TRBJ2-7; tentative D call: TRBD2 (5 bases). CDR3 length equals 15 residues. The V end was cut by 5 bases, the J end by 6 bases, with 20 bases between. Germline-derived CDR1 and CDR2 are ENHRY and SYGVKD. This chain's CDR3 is CAISRGRSEGSEQYF. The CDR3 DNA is TGTGCCATCAGTCGGGGTCGGAGTGAAGGCTCCGAGCAGTACTTC.

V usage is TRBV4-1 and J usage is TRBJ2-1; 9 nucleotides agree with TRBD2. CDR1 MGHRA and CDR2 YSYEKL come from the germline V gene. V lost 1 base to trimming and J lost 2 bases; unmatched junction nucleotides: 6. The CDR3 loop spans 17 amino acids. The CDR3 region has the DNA TGCGCCAGCAGCCAAGGAGGCGGGGGGGGCCCCTACAATGAGCAGTTCTTC. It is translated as CASSQGGGGGPYNEQFF.

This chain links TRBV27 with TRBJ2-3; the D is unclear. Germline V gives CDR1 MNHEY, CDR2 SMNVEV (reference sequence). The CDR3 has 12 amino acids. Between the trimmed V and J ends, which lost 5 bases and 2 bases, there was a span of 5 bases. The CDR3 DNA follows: TGTGCCAGCAGTAGCGTCACAGATACGCAGTATTTT. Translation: CASSSVTDTQYF.

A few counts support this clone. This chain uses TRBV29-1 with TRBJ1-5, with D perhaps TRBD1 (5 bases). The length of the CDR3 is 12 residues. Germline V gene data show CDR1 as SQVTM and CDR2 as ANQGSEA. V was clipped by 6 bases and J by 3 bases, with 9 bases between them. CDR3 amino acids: CSVGLNNQPQHF. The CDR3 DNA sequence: TGCAGCGTGGGACTGAACAATCAGCCCCAGCATTTT.

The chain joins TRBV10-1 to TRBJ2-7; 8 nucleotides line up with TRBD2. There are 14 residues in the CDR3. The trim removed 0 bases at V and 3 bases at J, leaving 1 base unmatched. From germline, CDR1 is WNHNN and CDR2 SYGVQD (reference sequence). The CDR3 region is CASSESSGGYEQYF. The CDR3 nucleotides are TGCGCCAGCAGTGAGTCGAGCGGGGGCTACGAGCAGTACTTC.

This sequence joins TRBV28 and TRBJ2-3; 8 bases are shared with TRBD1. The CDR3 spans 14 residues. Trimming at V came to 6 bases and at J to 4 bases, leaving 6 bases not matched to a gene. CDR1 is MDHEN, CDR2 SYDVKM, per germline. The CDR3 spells CASRLGQGADTQYF. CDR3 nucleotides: TGTGCCAGCAGACTCGGACAGGGAGCAGATACGCAGTATTTT.

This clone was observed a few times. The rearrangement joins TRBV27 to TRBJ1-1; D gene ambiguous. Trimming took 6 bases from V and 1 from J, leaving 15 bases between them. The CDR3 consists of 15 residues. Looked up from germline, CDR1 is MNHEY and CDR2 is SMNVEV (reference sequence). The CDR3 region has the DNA TGTGCCAGCAGCCCTGTTAACACCCCGAACACTGAAGCTTTCTTT. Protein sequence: CASSPVNTPNTEAFF.

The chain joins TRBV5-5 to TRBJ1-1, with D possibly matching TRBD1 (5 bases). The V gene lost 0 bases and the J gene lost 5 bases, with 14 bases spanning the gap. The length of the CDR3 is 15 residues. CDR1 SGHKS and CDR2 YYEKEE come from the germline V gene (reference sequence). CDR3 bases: TGTGCCAGCAGCTTGGAATGGTCCGGGGGGACTGAAGCTTTCTTT. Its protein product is CASSLEWSGGTEAFF.

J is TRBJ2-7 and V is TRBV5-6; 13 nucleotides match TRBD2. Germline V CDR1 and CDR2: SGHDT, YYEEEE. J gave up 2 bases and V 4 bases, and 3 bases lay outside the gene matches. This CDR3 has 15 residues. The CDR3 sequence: CASSPGLAGTYEQYF. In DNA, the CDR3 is TGTGCCAGCAGCCCGGGACTAGCGGGGACCTACGAGCAGTACTTC.

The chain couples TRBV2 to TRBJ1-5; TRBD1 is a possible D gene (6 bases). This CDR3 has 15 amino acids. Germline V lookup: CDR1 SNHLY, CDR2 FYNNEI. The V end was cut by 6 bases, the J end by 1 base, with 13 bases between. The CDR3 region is CASSLQGTSNQPQHF. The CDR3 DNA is TGTGCCAGCAGCCTACAGGGTACAAGCAATCAGCCCCAGCATTTT.

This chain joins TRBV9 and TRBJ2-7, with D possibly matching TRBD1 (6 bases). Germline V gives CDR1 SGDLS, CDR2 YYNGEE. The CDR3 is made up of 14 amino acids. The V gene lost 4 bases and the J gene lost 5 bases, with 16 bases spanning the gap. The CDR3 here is CASSPGNRAHEQYF. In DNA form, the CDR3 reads TGTGCCAGCAGCCCGGGGAACAGGGCACACGAGCAGTACTTC.

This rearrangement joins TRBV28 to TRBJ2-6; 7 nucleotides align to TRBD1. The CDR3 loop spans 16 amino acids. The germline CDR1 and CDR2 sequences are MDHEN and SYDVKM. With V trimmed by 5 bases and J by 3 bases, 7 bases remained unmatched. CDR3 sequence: CASSAETGIGANVLTF. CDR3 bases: TGTGCCAGCAGTGCCGAGACAGGGATTGGGGCCAACGTCCTGACTTTC.

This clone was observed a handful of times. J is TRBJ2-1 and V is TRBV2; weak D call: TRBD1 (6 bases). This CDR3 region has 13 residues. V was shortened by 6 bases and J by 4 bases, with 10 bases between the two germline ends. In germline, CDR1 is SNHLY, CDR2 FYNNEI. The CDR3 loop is CASRRQVYNEQFF. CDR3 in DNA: TGTGCCAGCAGGAGACAGGTGTACAATGAGCAGTTCTTC.

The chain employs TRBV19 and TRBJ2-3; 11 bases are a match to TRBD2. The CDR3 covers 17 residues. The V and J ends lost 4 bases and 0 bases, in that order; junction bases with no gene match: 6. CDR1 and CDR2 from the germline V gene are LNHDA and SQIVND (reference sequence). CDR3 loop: CASSRGTSGTSTDTQYF. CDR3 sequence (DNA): TGTGCCAGTAGTAGGGGGACTAGCGGTACTAGCACAGATACGCAGTATTTT.

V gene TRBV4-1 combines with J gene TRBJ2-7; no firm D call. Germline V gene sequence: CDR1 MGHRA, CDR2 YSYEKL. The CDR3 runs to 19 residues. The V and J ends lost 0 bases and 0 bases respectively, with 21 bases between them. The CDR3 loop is CASSQDEVVRLKSSYEQYF. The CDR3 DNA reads TGCGCCAGCAGCCAAGATGAGGTGGTCCGGTTAAAGAGCTCCTACGAGCAGTACTTC.

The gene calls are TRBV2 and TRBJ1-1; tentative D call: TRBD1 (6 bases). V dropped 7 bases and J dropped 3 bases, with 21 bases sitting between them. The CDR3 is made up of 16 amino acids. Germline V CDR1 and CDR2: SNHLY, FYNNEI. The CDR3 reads CASISPSGEGDTEAFF. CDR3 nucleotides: TGTGCCAGCATATCCCCCTCAGGGGAAGGGGACACTGAAGCTTTCTTT.

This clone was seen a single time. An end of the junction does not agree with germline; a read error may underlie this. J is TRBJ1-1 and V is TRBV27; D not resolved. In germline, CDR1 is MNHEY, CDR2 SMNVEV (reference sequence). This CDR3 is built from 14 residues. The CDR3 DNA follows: TGTGCCAGCGGTTTAGGAGCTACGAACACTGAAGCTTTCTTT. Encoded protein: CASGLGATNTEAFF.

This CDR3 is CASSASDRGWTGELFF. In nucleotides, the CDR3 is TGTGCCAGCAGCGCCTCCGACAGGGGTTGGACCGGGGAGCTGTTTTTT. The chain employs TRBV9 and TRBJ2-2; 8 bases match TRBD1. The V gene end was trimmed by 3 bases and the J gene end by 5 bases; junction bases not matched to a gene: 9. The CDR3 is 16 residues long. Germline lookup yields CDR1 SGDLS and CDR2 YYNGEE.

The CDR3 sequence is CASRGTGFADTQYF. Written as DNA, the CDR3 is TGTGCCAGCAGGGGGACAGGCTTCGCAGATACGCAGTATTTT. The chain recombines TRBV2 with TRBJ2-3; 8 bases match TRBD1. V lost 6 bases and J lost 4; bases outside the gene matches: 6. The CDR3 is 14 amino acids. Germline CDR1 is SNHLY and CDR2 is FYNNEI.

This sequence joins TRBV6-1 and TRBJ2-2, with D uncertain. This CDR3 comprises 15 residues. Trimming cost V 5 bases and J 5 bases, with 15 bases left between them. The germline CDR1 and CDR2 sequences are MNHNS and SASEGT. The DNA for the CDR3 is TGTGCCAGCAGTCTCACCGGGTTCTCAACCGGGGAGCTGTTTTTT. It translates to CASSLTGFSTGELFF.

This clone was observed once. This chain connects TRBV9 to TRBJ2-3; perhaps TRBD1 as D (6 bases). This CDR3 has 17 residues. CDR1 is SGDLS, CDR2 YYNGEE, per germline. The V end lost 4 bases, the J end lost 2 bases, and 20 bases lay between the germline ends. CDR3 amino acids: CASSHPMRDMSTDTQYF. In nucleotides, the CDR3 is TGTGCCAGCAGCCATCCGATGAGGGACATGTCCACAGATACGCAGTATTTT.

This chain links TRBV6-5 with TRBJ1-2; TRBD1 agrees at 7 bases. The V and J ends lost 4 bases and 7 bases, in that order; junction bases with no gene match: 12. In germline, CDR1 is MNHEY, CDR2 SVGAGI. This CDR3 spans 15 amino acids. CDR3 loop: CASSFTQTGYCGYTF. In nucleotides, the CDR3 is TGTGCCAGCAGTTTTACACAGACAGGGTATTGTGGCTACACCTTC.